This entry is about one TCR beta chain. This record belongs to a study of T cell changes during pregnancy in multiple sclerosis. The CDR3 totals 14 residues. The ends lost 1 base at V and 6 bases at J; junction bases unmatched: 5. CDR1 and CDR2 from the germline V gene are SGHDT and YYEEEE. Measured with immunoSEQ multiplex PCR; TCRdb has only the in-frame clones, and not every one. Of about 59,000 clones in the sample, roughly 92% were seen once. The gene calls are TRBV5-6 and TRBJ2-7; 9 nucleotides line up with TRBD2. The clonotype was recovered from a female donor with multiple sclerosis, enrolled in a pregnancy study. Here the sequenced sample was CD8+ T cells from peripheral blood mononuclear cells, taken in the third trimester of pregnancy. CDR3: CASSLTSGYSEQYF. The CDR3 DNA follows: TGTGCCAGCAGCTTGACTAGCGGGTACAGCGAGCAGTACTTC.